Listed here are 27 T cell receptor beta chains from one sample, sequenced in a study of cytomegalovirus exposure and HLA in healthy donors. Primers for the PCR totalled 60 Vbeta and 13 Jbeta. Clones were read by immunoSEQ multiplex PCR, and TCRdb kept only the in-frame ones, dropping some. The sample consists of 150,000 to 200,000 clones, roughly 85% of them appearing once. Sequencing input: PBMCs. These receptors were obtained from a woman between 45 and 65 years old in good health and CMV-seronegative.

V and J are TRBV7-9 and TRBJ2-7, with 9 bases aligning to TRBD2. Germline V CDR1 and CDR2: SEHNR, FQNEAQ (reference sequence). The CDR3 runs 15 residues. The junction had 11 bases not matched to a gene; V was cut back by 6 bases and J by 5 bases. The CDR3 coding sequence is TGTGCCAGCAGTTTGGAGGTAGCGGGAGTGAACGAGCAGTACTTC. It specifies CASSLEVAGVNEQYF.

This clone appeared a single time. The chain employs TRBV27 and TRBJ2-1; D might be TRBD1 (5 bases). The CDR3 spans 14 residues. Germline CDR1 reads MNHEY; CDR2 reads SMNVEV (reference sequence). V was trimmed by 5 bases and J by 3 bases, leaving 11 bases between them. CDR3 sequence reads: CASSRGLSYNEQFF. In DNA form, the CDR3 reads TGTGCCAGCAGTAGGGGTCTCAGCTACAATGAGCAGTTCTTC.

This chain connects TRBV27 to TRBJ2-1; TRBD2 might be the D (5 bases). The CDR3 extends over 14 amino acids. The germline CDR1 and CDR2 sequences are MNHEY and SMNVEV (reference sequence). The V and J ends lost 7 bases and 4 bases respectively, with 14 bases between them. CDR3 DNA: TGTGCCAGCACCGATGCCGGACTGTACAATGAGCAGTTCTTC. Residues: CASTDAGLYNEQFF.

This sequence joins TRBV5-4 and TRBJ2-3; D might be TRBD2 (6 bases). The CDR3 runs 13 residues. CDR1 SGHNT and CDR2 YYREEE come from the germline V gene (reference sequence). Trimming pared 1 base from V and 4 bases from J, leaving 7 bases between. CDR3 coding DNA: TGTGCCAGCAGCTTGTCGGGGGCAGATACGCAGTATTTT. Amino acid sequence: CASSLSGADTQYF.

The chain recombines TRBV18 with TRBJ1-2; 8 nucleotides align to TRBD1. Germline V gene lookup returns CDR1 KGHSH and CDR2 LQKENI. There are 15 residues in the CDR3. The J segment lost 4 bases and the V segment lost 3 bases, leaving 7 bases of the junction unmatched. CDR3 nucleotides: TGTGCCAGCTCACCTAGGACAGGGAGGAGCTATGGCTACACCTTC. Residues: CASSPRTGRSYGYTF.

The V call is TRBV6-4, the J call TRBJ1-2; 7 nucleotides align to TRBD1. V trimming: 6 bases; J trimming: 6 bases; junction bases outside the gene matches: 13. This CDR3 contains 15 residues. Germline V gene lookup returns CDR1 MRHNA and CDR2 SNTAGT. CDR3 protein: CASSLNTGQLDGYTF. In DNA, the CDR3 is TGTGCCAGCAGCCTTAATACGGGACAGCTCGATGGCTACACCTTC.

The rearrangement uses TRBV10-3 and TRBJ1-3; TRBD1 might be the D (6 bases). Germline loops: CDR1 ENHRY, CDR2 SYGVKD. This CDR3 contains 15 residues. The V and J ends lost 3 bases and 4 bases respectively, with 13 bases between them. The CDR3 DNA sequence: TGTGCCATCAGTGAACAGGGCCTTGCGGGAAACACCATATATTTT. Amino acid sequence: CAISEQGLAGNTIYF.

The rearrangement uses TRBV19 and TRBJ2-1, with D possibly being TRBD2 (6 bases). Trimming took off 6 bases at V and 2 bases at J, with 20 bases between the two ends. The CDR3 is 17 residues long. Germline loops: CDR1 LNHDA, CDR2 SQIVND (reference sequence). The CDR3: CASSPTPLGGTYNEQFF. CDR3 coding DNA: TGTGCCAGTAGCCCCACCCCGCTCGGGGGAACCTACAATGAGCAGTTCTTC.

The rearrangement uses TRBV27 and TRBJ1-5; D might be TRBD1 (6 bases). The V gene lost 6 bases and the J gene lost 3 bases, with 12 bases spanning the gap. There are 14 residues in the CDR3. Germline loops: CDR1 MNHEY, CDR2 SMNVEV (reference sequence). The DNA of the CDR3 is TGTGCCAGCAGGAGCAACAGGGCCAATCAGCCCCAGCATTTT. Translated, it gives CASRSNRANQPQHF.

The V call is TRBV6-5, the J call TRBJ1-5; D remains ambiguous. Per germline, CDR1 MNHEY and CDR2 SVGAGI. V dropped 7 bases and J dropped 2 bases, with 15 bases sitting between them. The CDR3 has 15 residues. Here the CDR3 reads CASKTGLWGNQPQHF. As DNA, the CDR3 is TGTGCCAGCAAAACCGGACTCTGGGGCAATCAGCCCCAGCATTTT.

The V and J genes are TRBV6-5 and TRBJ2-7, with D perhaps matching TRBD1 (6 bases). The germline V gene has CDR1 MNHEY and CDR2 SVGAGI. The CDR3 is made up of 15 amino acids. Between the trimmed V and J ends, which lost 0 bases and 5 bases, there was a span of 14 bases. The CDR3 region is CASSYSTGAGDEQYF. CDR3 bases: TGTGCCAGCAGTTACTCGACAGGTGCAGGGGACGAGCAGTACTTC.

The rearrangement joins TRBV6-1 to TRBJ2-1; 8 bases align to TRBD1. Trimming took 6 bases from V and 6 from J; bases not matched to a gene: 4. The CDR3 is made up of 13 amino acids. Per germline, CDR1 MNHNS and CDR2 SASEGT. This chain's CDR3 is CASRQTGVNEQFF. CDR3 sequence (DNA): TGTGCCAGCAGGCAGACAGGGGTCAATGAGCAGTTCTTC.

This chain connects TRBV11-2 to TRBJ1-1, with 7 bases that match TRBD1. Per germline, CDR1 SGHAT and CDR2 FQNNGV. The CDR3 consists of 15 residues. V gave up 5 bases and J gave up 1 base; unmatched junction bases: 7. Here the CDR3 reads CASSLRQGPNTEAFF. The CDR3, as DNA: TGTGCCAGCAGCCTCCGACAGGGTCCGAACACTGAAGCTTTCTTT.

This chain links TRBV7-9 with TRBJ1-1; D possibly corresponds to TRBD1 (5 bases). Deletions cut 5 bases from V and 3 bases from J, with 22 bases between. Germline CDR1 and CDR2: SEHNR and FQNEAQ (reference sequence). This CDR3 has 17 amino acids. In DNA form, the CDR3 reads TGTGCCAGCAGCCCGTCGGTTGAGAAGGGGTGGGACACTGAAGCTTTCTTT. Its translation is CASSPSVEKGWDTEAFF.

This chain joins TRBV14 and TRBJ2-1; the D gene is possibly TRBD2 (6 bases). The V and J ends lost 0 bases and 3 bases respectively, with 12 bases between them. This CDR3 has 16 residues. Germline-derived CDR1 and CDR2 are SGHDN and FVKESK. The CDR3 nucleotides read TGTGCCAGCAGCCAAGATCTGGGGGAGGTCTACAATGAGCAGTTCTTC. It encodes CASSQDLGEVYNEQFF.

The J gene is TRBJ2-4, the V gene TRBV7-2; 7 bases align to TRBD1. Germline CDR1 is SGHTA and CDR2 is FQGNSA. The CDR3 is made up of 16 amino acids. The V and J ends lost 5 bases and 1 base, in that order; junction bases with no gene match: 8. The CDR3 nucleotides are TGTGCCAGCAGCAACCCCAGGGGGTTGGCCAAAAACATTCAGTACTTC. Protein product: CASSNPRGLAKNIQYF.

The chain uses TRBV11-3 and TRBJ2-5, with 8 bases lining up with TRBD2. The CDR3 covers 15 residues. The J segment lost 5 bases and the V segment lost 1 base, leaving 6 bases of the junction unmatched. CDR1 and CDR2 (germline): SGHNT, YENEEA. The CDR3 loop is CASSLAGGPEETQYF. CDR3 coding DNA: TGTGCCAGCAGCTTAGCGGGAGGGCCTGAGGAGACCCAGTACTTC.

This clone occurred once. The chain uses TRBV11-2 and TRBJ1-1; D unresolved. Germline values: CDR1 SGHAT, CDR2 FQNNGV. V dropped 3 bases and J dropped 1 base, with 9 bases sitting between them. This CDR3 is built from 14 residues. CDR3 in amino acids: CASSFQVGNTEAFF. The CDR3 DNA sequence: TGTGCCAGCAGCTTTCAGGTTGGGAACACTGAAGCTTTCTTT.

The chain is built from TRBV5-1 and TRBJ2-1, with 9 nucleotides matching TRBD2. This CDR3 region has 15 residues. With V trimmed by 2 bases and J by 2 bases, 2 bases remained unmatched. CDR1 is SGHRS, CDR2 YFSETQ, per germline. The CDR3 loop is CASSFSGSAYNEQFF. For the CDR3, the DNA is TGCGCCAGCAGCTTTAGCGGGAGCGCCTACAATGAGCAGTTCTTC.

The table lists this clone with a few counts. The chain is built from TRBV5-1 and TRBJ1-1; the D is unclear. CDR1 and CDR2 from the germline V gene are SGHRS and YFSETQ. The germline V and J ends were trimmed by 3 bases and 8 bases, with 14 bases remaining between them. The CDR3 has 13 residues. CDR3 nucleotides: TGCGCCAGCAGCTACCCTTTTCAGGCCGAAGCTTTCTTT. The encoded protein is CASSYPFQAEAFF.

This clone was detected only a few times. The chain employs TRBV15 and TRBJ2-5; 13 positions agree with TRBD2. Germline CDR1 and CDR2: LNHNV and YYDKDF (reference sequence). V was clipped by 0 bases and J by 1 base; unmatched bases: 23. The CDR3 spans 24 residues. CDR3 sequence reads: CATSRDSLGALLAGGGWSQETQYF. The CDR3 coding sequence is TGTGCCACCAGCAGAGATTCACTGGGGGCTTTACTAGCGGGAGGGGGGTGGAGCCAAGAGACCCAGTACTTC.

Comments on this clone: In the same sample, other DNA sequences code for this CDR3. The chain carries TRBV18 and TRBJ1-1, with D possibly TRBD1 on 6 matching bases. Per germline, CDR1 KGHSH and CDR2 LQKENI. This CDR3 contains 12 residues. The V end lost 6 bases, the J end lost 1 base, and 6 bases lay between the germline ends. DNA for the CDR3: TGTGCCAGCTCCAGGGGGAACACTGAAGCTTTCTTT. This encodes CASSRGNTEAFF. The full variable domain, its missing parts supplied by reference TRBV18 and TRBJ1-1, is NAGVMQNPRHLVRRRGQEARLRCSPMKGHSHVYWYRQLPEEGLKFMVYLQKENIIDESGMPKERFSAEFPKEGPSILRIQQVVRGDSAAYFCASSRGNTEAFFGQGTRLTVV.

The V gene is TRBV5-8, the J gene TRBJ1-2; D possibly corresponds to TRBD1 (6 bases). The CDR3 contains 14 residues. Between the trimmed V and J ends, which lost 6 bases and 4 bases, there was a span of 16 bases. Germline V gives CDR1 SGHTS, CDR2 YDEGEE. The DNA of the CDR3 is TGTGCCAGCACCTTCCGACAGGATTTCTATGGCTACACCTTC. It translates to CASTFRQDFYGYTF.

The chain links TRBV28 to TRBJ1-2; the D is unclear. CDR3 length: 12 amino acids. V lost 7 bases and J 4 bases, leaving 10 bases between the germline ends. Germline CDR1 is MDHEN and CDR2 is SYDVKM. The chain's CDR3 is CASTPPGYGYTF. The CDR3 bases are TGTGCCAGCACCCCCCCAGGCTATGGCTACACCTTC.

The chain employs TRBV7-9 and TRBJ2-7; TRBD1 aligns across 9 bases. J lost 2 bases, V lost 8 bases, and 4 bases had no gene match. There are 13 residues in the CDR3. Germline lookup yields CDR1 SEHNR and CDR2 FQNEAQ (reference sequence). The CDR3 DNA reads TGTGCCAGCGGCCGGGACAGGGCCTACGAGCAGTACTTC. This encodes CASGRDRAYEQYF.

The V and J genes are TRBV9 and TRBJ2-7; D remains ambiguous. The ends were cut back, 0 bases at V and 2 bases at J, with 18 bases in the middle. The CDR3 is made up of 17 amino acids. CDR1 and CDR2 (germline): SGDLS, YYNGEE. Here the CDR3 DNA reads TGTGCCAGCAGCGTAGTTTGTACCGGGTCGCCTACCTACGAGCAGTACTTC. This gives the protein CASSVVCTGSPTYEQYF.

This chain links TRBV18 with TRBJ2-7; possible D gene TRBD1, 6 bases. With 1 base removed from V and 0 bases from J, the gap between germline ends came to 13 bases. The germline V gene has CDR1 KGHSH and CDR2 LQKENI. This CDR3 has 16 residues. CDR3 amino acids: CASSPLGQRSSYEQYF. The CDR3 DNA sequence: TGTGCCAGCTCACCACTTGGACAGCGAAGCTCCTACGAGCAGTACTTC.